A single TCR beta chain is shown here with its context. This CDR3 has 11 residues. The ends were cut back, 3 bases at V and 13 bases at J, with 9 bases in the middle. Germline lookup yields CDR1 KGHSH and CDR2 LQKENI. This sample stems from a study of early T cells in non-severe SARS-CoV-2 infection. TCRdb redid the calling of the 5' RACE reads with MiXCR, one entry per CDR3 protein. The sample includes more than 80,000 distinct CDR3 sequences, around an eighth of them seen just once. The receptor was isolated from an adult who was a healthcare worker with PCR-confirmed SARS-CoV-2 infection or an uninfected control (not recorded which). Material: whole blood. The chain employs TRBV18 and TRBJ2-2, with unresolved D. The CDR3 sequence: CASSPVSGLFF. DNA for the CDR3: TGTGCCAGCTCACCCGTTTCGGGGCTGTTTTTT.